A selection of T cell receptor beta chains follows, all from one sample in a study of T cell responses to AZD1222 COVID-19 vaccine. Some clones are missing from TCRdb's copy, which holds only in-frame ones; the method was immunoSEQ multiplex PCR. The table has 100,000 to 150,000 clones, roughly 88% seen once; the top ten hold over 6.5%. Sequenced material: peripheral blood, taken on day 0 of AZD1222 vaccination. The receptors stem from an adult in good health. CDR3s include the opening cysteine and the closing phenylalanine or tryptophan. The D gene is left open where the match is weak. A row's size may be missing; if present it is once, few, many or a size class.

clone_size j_call d_call v_call cdr3_nt cdr3_aa
NA TRBJ2-1 NA TRBV30 TGTGCCTGGAATTTTCCCTTCAGCTCCTACAATGAGCAGTTCTTC CAWNFPFSSYNEQFF
NA TRBJ1-6 TRBD1 TRBV28 TGTGCCAGCAGTCTGGGGACAGGGCTTGGGGGTTCACCCCTCCACTTT CASSLGTGLGGSPLHF
NA TRBJ2-2 TRBD1 TRBV19 TGTGCCAGTATTAATCTGAAGGGGGCTATAGCCGGGGAGCTGTTTTTT CASINLKGAIAGELFF
NA TRBJ1-5 NA TRBV30 TGTGCCTGGAGTACGGTGAGATATCAGCCCCAGCATTTT CAWSTVRYQPQHF
few TRBJ2-7 TRBD1 TRBV3-1/TRBV3-2 TGTGCCAGCAGCCCCTGGTCCTTGAGACAGGGAACCTACGAGCAGTACTTC CASSPWSLRQGTYEQYF
once TRBJ1-1 TRBD1 TRBV28 TGTGCCAGCAGTTTAGCCGACAGGGTGAGGACTGAAGCTTTCTTT CASSLADRVRTEAFF
NA TRBJ1-2 NA TRBV7-2 TGTGCCAGCACCTTTAGGAGGGTTCACTATGGCTACACCTTC CASTFRRVHYGYTF
NA TRBJ2-7 TRBD2 TRBV6-5 TGTGCCAGCAGGCGGGGGGCACCAACCTACGAGCAGTACTTC CASRRGAPTYEQYF
once TRBJ1-6 NA TRBV10-2 TGCGCCAGCAGTGAGGCTGAGCATAATTCACCCCTCCACTTT CASSEAEHNSPLHF
NA TRBJ2-5 NA TRBV24-1 TGTGCCACCAGTGAGGGGAGACAGCTGGGGTCCCAAGAGACCCAGTACTTC CATSEGRQLGSQETQYF
NA TRBJ1-2 NA TRBV27 TGTGCCAGCAGTTTTTGGGTCCCCCGGGGAGTTGACTATGGCTACACCTTC CASSFWVPRGVDYGYTF
NA TRBJ2-2 TRBD2 TRBV5-4 TGTGCCAGCAGCCTTAGCGGGAGGACCACCGGGGAGCTGTTTTTT CASSLSGRTTGELFF
NA TRBJ1-1 TRBD1 TRBV6-5 TGTGCCAGCAGTCTCGGGACAGGGGGTGGGACTGAAGCTTTCTTT CASSLGTGGGTEAFF
NA TRBJ2-7 NA TRBV4-1 TGCGCCAGCAGCCAAGCGGTCGGAGGGGTTGTCTCCTACGAGCAGTACTTC CASSQAVGGVVSYEQYF
NA TRBJ2-7 TRBD1 TRBV2 TGTGCCAGCAGTTACCGGACAGGCGTCGAGCAGTACTTC CASSYRTGVEQYF
NA TRBJ1-5 NA TRBV19 TGTGCCAGTACAGGGTCCAGCAATCAGCCCCAGCATTTT CASTGSSNQPQHF
NA TRBJ1-1 NA TRBV6-5 TGTGCCAGCAGTTCCCGAGGTAGAACAGTTGAAGCTTTCTTT CASSSRGRTVEAFF
few TRBJ1-6 NA TRBV9 TGTGCCAGCAGCGTAGGCTCAGGGAGGACTTCACCCCTCCACTTT CASSVGSGRTSPLHF
once TRBJ2-5 TRBD1 TRBV6-6 TGTGCCAGCAGTTACTTGGCAGGGGGCTTGGAGGAGACCCAGTACTTC CASSYLAGGLEETQYF
NA TRBJ1-1 NA TRBV19 TGTGCCAGTAGTATTGGGCGAATCATGAACACTGAAGCTTTCTTT CASSIGRIMNTEAFF
NA TRBJ1-2 TRBD1 TRBV6-5 TGTGCCAGCAGGCCGGGACAGATCATCTATGGCTACACCTTC CASRPGQIIYGYTF
NA TRBJ1-4 NA TRBV27 TGTGCCAGCAGTCCTTGGACCTTAAATGGGGAAAAACTGTTTTTT CASSPWTLNGEKLFF
few TRBJ2-1 NA TRBV12-5 TGTGCTAGTGGTTTGGTAGACGGTCTCGAGCAGTTCTTC CASGLVDGLEQFF
NA TRBJ2-3 TRBD2 TRBV5-1 TGCGCCAGCAGCTTGCTAGCGGGAGACAGGGGTGATACGCAGTATTTT CASSLLAGDRGDTQYF
NA TRBJ2-5 NA TRBV30 TGTGCCTGGAGTGTAAAAGAGACCCAGTACTTC CAWSVKETQYF
NA TRBJ1-5 TRBD1 TRBV7-8 TGTGCCAGCAGCTTAGCGGGACAGGGAGTTAGTCAGCCCCAGCATTTT CASSLAGQGVSQPQHF
NA TRBJ2-7 TRBD1 TRBV18 TGTGCCAGCTCACCACTTGGGACAGGATACGAGCAGTACTTC CASSPLGTGYEQYF
NA TRBJ2-5 TRBD1 TRBV10-3 TGTGCCATCAGGGAAACAGGGGGCCGGGAGACCCAGTACTTC CAIRETGGRETQYF
NA TRBJ2-3 NA TRBV11-2 TGTGCCAGCAGCTTGTCGGGGTCCCCAGATACGCAGTATTTT CASSLSGSPDTQYF
NA TRBJ2-3 TRBD2 TRBV7-8 TGTGCCAGCAGCACCATGACTAGCGGATTCACAGATACGCAGTATTTT CASSTMTSGFTDTQYF
NA TRBJ2-7 NA TRBV7-2 TGTGCCAGCAGCTTAGCTATCGGGGGAGAGCAGTACTTC CASSLAIGGEQYF
NA TRBJ2-5 NA TRBV3-1/TRBV3-2 TGTGCCAGCAGCCAAGTTCGCGGTAGCGAGCAAGAGACCCAGTACTTC CASSQVRGSEQETQYF
NA TRBJ1-1 TRBD1 TRBV12-3/TRBV12-4 TGTGCCAGCAGTGGACAGGGGGCCACTGAAGCTTTCTTT CASSGQGATEAFF
NA TRBJ2-7 TRBD1 TRBV29-1 TGCAGCGTTGCTAGACAGGGGACCTCCTACGAGCAGTACTTC CSVARQGTSYEQYF
NA TRBJ2-3 NA TRBV15 TGTGCCACCAGCCCTAGACTCTTGAGCAGGGCAGATACGCAGTATTTT CATSPRLLSRADTQYF
NA TRBJ1-5 NA TRBV28 TGTGCCAGCGGGCAGACCCATGAACCCCAGCATTTT CASGQTHEPQHF
NA TRBJ1-2 NA TRBV12-3/TRBV12-4 TGTGCCAGCAGTCCCCGGGGGCCCTATGGCTACACCTTC CASSPRGPYGYTF
NA TRBJ2-7 TRBD1 TRBV28 TGTGCCAGCACCGTGGGACAGGGGGGGTCCTACGAGCAGTACTTC CASTVGQGGSYEQYF
NA TRBJ2-5 NA TRBV19 TGTGCCAGTAGTATAGACTGGGCGGACCTGTACCAAGAGACCCAGTACTTC CASSIDWADLYQETQYF
NA TRBJ2-7 NA TRBV7-9 TGTGCCAGCAGCAACCCGTTGGGGGTCGCCGAGCAGTACTTC CASSNPLGVAEQYF
NA TRBJ2-1 NA TRBV3-1/TRBV3-2 TGTGCCAGCAGCCTCACAGGCGATGAGCAGTTCTTC CASSLTGDEQFF
NA TRBJ2-2 TRBD1 TRBV6-2/TRBV6-3 TGTGCCAGCAGTCTGGGGACAGGGGACACCGGGGAGCTGTTTTTT CASSLGTGDTGELFF